This T cell receptor (beta chain) was documented in a study of blood T cell repertoires in COVID-19. Across the whole study: Researchers got acute and convalescent COVID-19 samples from the United States, Italy and Spain.

In the authors' methods: Estimates of nucleated cell counts were drawn from the amplification of reference gene primers. Assay: immunoSEQ multiplex PCR; the TCRdb copy retains only in-frame clones and omits some. The V and J calls and the clone size are those of that table, but D and trimming were determined from the DNA. The profile shows approximately 120,000 clones, less than 85% of them singletons. The sample holds a few counts of this clone. The source of this sequence is a woman in her sixties or seventies with acute or convalescent COVID-19. Specimen: peripheral blood.

This chain's CDR3 is CSVRGTEAFF. The CDR3 nucleotides read TGCAGCGTAAGGGGTACTGAAGCTTTCTTT. V and J are TRBV29-1 and TRBJ1-1; D is perhaps TRBD1 (5 bases). Germline V CDR1 and CDR2: SQVTM, ANQGSEA. The CDR3 is made up of 10 amino acids. V was shortened by 6 bases and J by 5 bases, with 7 bases between the two germline ends.